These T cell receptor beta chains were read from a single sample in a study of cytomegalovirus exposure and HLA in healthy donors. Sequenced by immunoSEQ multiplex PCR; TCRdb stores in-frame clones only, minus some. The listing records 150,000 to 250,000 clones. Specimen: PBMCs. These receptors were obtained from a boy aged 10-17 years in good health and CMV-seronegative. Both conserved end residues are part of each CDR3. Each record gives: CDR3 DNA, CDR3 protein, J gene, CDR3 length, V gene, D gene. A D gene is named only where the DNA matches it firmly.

cdr3_nt: TGTGCCAGCAGCTTAGATGTAGATTCTAGCAATCAGCCCCAGCATTTT
cdr3_aa: CASSLDVDSSNQPQHF
j_call: TRBJ1-5
cdr3_length: 16
v_call: TRBV11-3
d_call: NA

cdr3_nt: TGTGCCAGCAGCGCCCGGGACAGGGCGGCGAACACTGAAGCTTTCTTT
cdr3_aa: CASSARDRAANTEAFF
j_call: TRBJ1-1
cdr3_length: 16
v_call: TRBV9
d_call: TRBD1

cdr3_nt: TGTGCCAGCCGCTCGGGAGTGAGCAATCAGCCCCAGCATTTT
cdr3_aa: CASRSGVSNQPQHF
j_call: TRBJ1-5
cdr3_length: 14
v_call: TRBV6-1
d_call: NA

cdr3_nt: TGCGCCAGCAGCTTGGCATCAGATACGCAGTATTTT
cdr3_aa: CASSLASDTQYF
j_call: TRBJ2-3
cdr3_length: 12
v_call: TRBV5-1
d_call: NA

cdr3_nt: TGTGCCAGCAGTTTCGGGACAGGGGGAACCTACGAGCAGTACTTC
cdr3_aa: CASSFGTGGTYEQYF
j_call: TRBJ2-7
cdr3_length: 15
v_call: TRBV27
d_call: TRBD1

cdr3_nt: TGTGCCAGCAGTGGTAGCGGGGGGGCGATCGAGCAGTACTTC
cdr3_aa: CASSGSGGAIEQYF
j_call: TRBJ2-7
cdr3_length: 14
v_call: TRBV7-2
d_call: TRBD2

cdr3_nt: TGTGCCAGCAGCTTCGACAGGGCTAATCAGCCCCAGCATTTT
cdr3_aa: CASSFDRANQPQHF
j_call: TRBJ1-5
cdr3_length: 14
v_call: TRBV7-9
d_call: TRBD1

cdr3_nt: TGTGCCAGCAGTTTATTAGGCAGGGAAGATGGCTACACCTTC
cdr3_aa: CASSLLGREDGYTF
j_call: TRBJ1-2
cdr3_length: 14
v_call: TRBV27
d_call: NA

cdr3_nt: TGTGCCAGCAGCTCCCACGGGGAGAACATTCAGTACTTC
cdr3_aa: CASSSHGENIQYF
j_call: TRBJ2-4
cdr3_length: 13
v_call: TRBV5-5
d_call: NA

cdr3_nt: TGCAGCGTGTTGGGGACAGGGGGGGATCAGCCCCAGCATTTT
cdr3_aa: CSVLGTGGDQPQHF
j_call: TRBJ1-5
cdr3_length: 14
v_call: TRBV29-1
d_call: TRBD1

cdr3_nt: TGTGCCAGCAGTTTGGGTACAGTACTTGAAGCTTTCTTT
cdr3_aa: CASSLGTVLEAFF
j_call: TRBJ1-1
cdr3_length: 13
v_call: TRBV28
d_call: NA

cdr3_nt: TGTGCCAGCAGTGAGAGGGGGGGACCTAGCACAGATACGCAGTATTTT
cdr3_aa: CASSERGGPSTDTQYF
j_call: TRBJ2-3
cdr3_length: 16
v_call: TRBV2
d_call: NA

cdr3_nt: TGTGCCAGTAGTTTCGGACTAGCGGGGGGTCTGGTAGAAGAGACCCAGTACTTC
cdr3_aa: CASSFGLAGGLVEETQYF
j_call: TRBJ2-5
cdr3_length: 18
v_call: TRBV19
d_call: TRBD2

cdr3_nt: TGTGCCAGCGGGGGGTCTGGGGCCAACGTCCTGACTTTC
cdr3_aa: CASGGSGANVLTF
j_call: TRBJ2-6
cdr3_length: 13
v_call: TRBV2
d_call: NA

cdr3_nt: TGTGCCAGCAGTGTAAGCAATCAGCCCCAGCATTTT
cdr3_aa: CASSVSNQPQHF
j_call: TRBJ1-5
cdr3_length: 12
v_call: TRBV6-5
d_call: NA

cdr3_nt: TGTGCCAGCAGCTTGCGGACAGGGCCTAAGGGGGCTAATGAAAAACTGTTTTTT
cdr3_aa: CASSLRTGPKGANEKLFF
j_call: TRBJ1-4
cdr3_length: 18
v_call: TRBV7-9
d_call: TRBD1

cdr3_nt: TGCGCCAGCAGCTTGGCTAGACAGGGGGCACTTGGGGCCAACGTCCTGACTTTC
cdr3_aa: CASSLARQGALGANVLTF
j_call: TRBJ2-6
cdr3_length: 18
v_call: TRBV5-1
d_call: TRBD1

cdr3_nt: TGTGCCAGCAGTTTGAACGGAGGTCTGGAGGCTTTCTTT
cdr3_aa: CASSLNGGLEAFF
j_call: TRBJ1-1
cdr3_length: 13
v_call: TRBV28
d_call: NA